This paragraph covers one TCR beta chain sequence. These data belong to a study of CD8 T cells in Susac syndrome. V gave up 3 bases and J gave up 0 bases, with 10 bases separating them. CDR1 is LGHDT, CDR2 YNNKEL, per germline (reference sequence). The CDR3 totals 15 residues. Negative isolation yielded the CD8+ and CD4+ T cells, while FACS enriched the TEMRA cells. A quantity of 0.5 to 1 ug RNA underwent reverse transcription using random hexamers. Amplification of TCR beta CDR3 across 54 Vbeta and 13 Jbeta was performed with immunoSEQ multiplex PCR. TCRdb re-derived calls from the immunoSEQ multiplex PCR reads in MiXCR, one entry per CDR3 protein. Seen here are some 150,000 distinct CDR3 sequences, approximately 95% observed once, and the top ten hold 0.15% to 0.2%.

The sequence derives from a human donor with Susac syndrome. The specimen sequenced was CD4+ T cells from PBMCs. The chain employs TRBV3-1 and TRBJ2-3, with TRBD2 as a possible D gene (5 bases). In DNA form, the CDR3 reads TGTGCCAGCAGCCATAGCGAGTTCAGCACAGATACGCAGTATTTT. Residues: CASSHSEFSTDTQYF.